This TCR beta chain was recovered during a study of blood T cell repertoires in COVID-19. Whole-study context: Samples of COVID-19 (acute and convalescent) were obtained from the United States, Italy and Spain. Nucleic acid was either cDNA or gDNA, and it came from T cells, B-cell-depleted T cells, or PBMCs.

Study processing details: Amplification from reference gene primers served as the basis for estimated nucleated cell counts. Assay used: immunoSEQ multiplex PCR; TCRdb lists only in-frame clones, some missing. That table gives V, J and clone size, and the DNA gave D and trimming. The sample yields around 100,000 clones, about nine tenths seen once. Germline V gene lookup returns CDR1 SGHDT and CDR2 YYEEEE. The CDR3 length is 14 residues. V was trimmed by 3 bases and J by 4 bases, leaving 14 bases between them. The chain combines TRBV5-6 with TRBJ2-7; possible D gene TRBD2, 6 bases. The sequence was collected from a woman older than 75 in a cohort sampled during active COVID-19. Specimen: peripheral blood. Here the CDR3 reads CASSYGGAIYEQYF. The CDR3 nucleotides read TGTGCCAGCAGCTACGGCGGGGCCATATACGAGCAGTACTTC.